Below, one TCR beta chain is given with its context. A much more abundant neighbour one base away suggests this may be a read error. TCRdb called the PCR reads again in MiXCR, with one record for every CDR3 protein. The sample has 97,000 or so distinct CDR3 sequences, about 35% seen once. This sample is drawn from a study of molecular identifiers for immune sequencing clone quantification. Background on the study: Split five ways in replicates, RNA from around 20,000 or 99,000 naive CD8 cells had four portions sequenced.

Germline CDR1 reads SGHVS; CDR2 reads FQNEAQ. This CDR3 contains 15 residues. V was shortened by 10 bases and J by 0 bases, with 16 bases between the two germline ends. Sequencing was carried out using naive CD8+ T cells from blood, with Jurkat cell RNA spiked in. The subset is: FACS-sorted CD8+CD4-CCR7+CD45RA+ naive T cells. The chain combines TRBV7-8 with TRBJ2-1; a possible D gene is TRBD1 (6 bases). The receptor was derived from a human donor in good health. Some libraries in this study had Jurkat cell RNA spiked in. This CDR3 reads CATLGALSSYNEQFF. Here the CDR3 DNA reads TGTGCCACCCTGGGGGCACTGAGCTCCTACAATGAGCAGTTCTTC.